This T cell receptor (beta chain) was found in a study of cytomegalovirus exposure and HLA in healthy donors. Study-level points and caveats: A later analysis showed HLA-associated TCR beta chains outstripping equally common others in clonal expansion. Earlier findings revealed that most TCR beta V segments proved productive either about 87% or about 30% of the time.

The PCR employed 60 Vbeta primers together with 13 Jbeta primers. Some clones are missing from TCRdb's copy, which holds only in-frame ones; the method was immunoSEQ multiplex PCR. This repertoire shows approximately 180,000 clones, roughly four fifths found once; its top ten account for more than 4%. The ends were cut back, 3 bases at V and 5 bases at J, with 10 bases in the middle. The length of the CDR3 is 13 residues. CDR1 is MGHRA, CDR2 YSYEKL, per germline. Note on this clone: The antigen is unknown.

Material for sequencing was PBMCs. The sequence came from a man aged 18 to 35 in good health and CMV-seronegative. The chain carries TRBV4-1 and TRBJ1-2; the D gene is possibly TRBD1 (5 bases). This CDR3 is CASSHQGGYGYTF. For the CDR3, the DNA is TGCGCCAGCAGCCACCAGGGTGGGTATGGCTACACCTTC.